The clone carrying this T cell receptor beta chain was detected ten times or more. Antigen specificity is unknown. These data come from a study of T cells in Graves' hyperthyroidism and ophthalmopathy. The CDR3 is 14 residues long. With 4 bases removed from V and 4 bases from J, the gap between germline ends came to 13 bases. CDR1 is LGHNA and CDR2 is YNFKEQ in the germline V gene. There were TCR beta CDR3 regions amplified from RNA transcripts. Initially, a first-round RT-PCR of the TCR CDR3 employed the HTBI primer set. TCRdb re-called the multiplex PCR reads with MiXCR, one entry per CDR3 protein. The table has 250,000 to 350,000 distinct CDR3 sequences, over 15% seen once. General study points: Most thyroid clonotypes with frequency above 0.001 were detected in blood.

Patients showing uncontrolled infection, other autoimmune disease, pregnancy or lactation were ineligible. This chain uses TRBV4-2 with TRBJ2-5; D unclear. Material: blood. The source of this sequence is a woman aged 60 to 75 with Graves' ophthalmopathy. CDR3 sequence reads: CASSPHSTPETQYF. The DNA for the CDR3 is TGTGCCAGCAGCCCCCACTCAACCCCAGAGACCCAGTACTTC.